This entry is about one TCR beta chain. This clonotype was counted a few times. What this receptor recognizes is not known. The sample holds no much larger clone one base away, and base qualities are not on file. The data are from a study of response to subunit inactivated influenza vaccine listed by TCRdb under 2018. The study in broad terms: The study used deep quantitative T cell receptor repertoire profiling to track responses to a trivalent subunit inactivated influenza vaccine. Findings and caveats that apply to the study as a whole: According to the authors, only a limited number of new T cells may be recruited by each seasonal influenza vaccination.

CDR1 and CDR2 are drawn from the germline V gene: ENHRY, SYGVKD. The CDR3 numbers 15 residues from cysteine through phenylalanine. Of the read, only the CDR3 DNA is kept; its 45 bases are in frame from base 1. From V the trimming removes 5 bases and from J it removes 2 bases, while the gene matches leave 4 bases of the junction unaccounted for. Library preparation employed RT-PCR. The sequencer listed for this sample is Illumina HiSeq 2500. The raw public reads went through TCRdb reprocessing: fastp at Q25, MiXCR clone calling, in-frame beta chains kept. All rows with the same CDR3 protein become a single entry with the most common DNA and genes. The sample table lists hundreds of thousands of distinct CDR3 sequences, more than 15% of them with a count of one. The top ten clonotypes cover less than 4% of the sample.

Sequenced material: CD4+ T cells sorted from PBMCs, taken 23 to 25 months after vaccination. The rearrangement joined TRBV10-3 to TRBJ2-1; 9 bases in the middle match TRBD1. The sequence derives from a man between 50 and 75 years old who received an inactivated influenza vaccine. Donor details come from another sample of the same person, matched by shared clones. The DNA sequence is TGTGCCATCAGTCCGGGACAGGGCCCCTACAATGAGCAGTTCTTC. This is translated as CAISPGQGPYNEQFF.